The TCR beta chain described here comes from a study of blood T cell repertoires in COVID-19. Overall study context: Specimens from acute and convalescent COVID-19 originated in the United States, Italy and Spain. PBMCs, B-cell-depleted T cells, or T cells were the source of the cDNA or gDNA that made up the material.

Patients from Seattle were sampled longitudinally, starting during active infection. Methods used by the authors: Cell counts per sample came from amplifying reference gene primers. Profiling relied on immunoSEQ multiplex PCR, and the TCRdb table lists in-frame clones only, not all of them. V and J calls and clone size are copied from that table; D and trimming were computed from the DNA. The sample has approximately 440,000 clones, approximately 89% seen once. The CDR3 covers 15 residues. V gave up 5 bases and J gave up 5 bases; unmatched junction bases: 9. Looked up from germline, CDR1 is MNHEY and CDR2 is SVGAGI.

Sequenced: peripheral blood. The chain joins TRBV6-5 to TRBJ2-5; TRBD1 aligns across 9 bases. The sequence was collected from a woman aged 50 to 60 with COVID-19, enrolled during active disease. This CDR3 is CASSRRTGAAETQYF. The CDR3 bases are TGTGCCAGCAGTCGAAGGACAGGGGCCGCGGAGACCCAGTACTTC.